This TCR beta chain comes out of a study of blood T cell repertoires in COVID-19. Study in general: There were acute and convalescent COVID-19 samples, and they came from the United States, Italy and Spain.

From germline, CDR1 is MDHEN and CDR2 SYDVKM. The CDR3 runs to 15 residues. Trimming left V 5 bases short and J 6 bases short, with 16 bases between. Measured with immunoSEQ multiplex PCR; TCRdb has only the in-frame clones, and not every one. The sample shows 50,000 to 70,000 clones, more than 85% of them seen only once. V and J are TRBV28 and TRBJ2-2; possibly TRBD1 for D (6 bases). The sample comprised peripheral blood. The receptor comes from a man between 60 and 75 years old with acute or convalescent COVID-19. DNA for the CDR3: TGTGCCAGCAGTACAGGGTTCCGGGACGCCGGGGAGCTGTTTTTT. Protein product: CASSTGFRDAGELFF. Using reference TRBV28 and TRBJ2-2 for the parts outside the CDR3, the full variable domain is DVKVTQSSRYLVKRTGEKVFLECVQDMDHENMFWYRQDPGLGLRLIYFSYDVKMKEKGDIPEGYSVSREKKERFSLILESASTNQTSMYLCASSTGFRDAGELFFGEGSRLTVL.